The rows below give T cell receptor beta chains drawn from one sample of a study of T-cell memory formation after mild COVID-19. TCRdb independently ran MiXCR on the 5' RACE reads; one entry per CDR3 protein. The data show 120,000 or so distinct CDR3 sequences, 15% to 20% seen once. Sequenced: PBMCs or a T cell subset sorted from them (not recorded which). These receptors all stem from an adult woman who had mild COVID-19 (a few samples of this study predate the infection). Cell type and time point are not known. The CDR3 runs from the conserved cysteine through the conserved F or W. Each record gives: V gene, J gene, clone size, D gene, CDR3 DNA, CDR3 protein. The D gene is left open where the match is weak. Part of the rows lack a size; the others show once, few, many or a class for expanded clones.

V: TRBV12-3/TRBV12-4; J: TRBJ2-3; size: few; D: NA; DNA: TGTGCCAGCAGTTTAGGAAGGGCATGGGATACGCAGTATTTT; CDR3: CASSLGRAWDTQYF
V: TRBV6-1; J: TRBJ2-7; size: NA; D: NA; DNA: TGTGCCACCAGACTCCAGTGGGCCTACGAGCAGTACTTC; CDR3: CATRLQWAYEQYF
V: TRBV4-2; J: TRBJ2-7; size: NA; D: NA; DNA: TGTGCCAGCAGCCCTAGGAGGGTCTACGAGCAGTACTTC; CDR3: CASSPRRVYEQYF
V: TRBV15; J: TRBJ2-1; size: many; D: TRBD2; DNA: TGTGCCACCAGCAGTGGAGCGGGGGCCATTAACTTCTTC; CDR3: CATSSGAGAINFF
V: TRBV27; J: TRBJ2-1; size: few; D: NA; DNA: TGTGCCAGCAGTTTGGGGCGGGCTCTCTACAATGAGCAGTTCTTC; CDR3: CASSLGRALYNEQFF
V: TRBV7-2; J: TRBJ2-3; size: NA; D: NA; DNA: TGTGCCAGCAGCTTTTGGGCCTTGACGACAGATACGCAGTATTTT; CDR3: CASSFWALTTDTQYF
V: TRBV11-2; J: TRBJ2-1; size: NA; D: NA; DNA: TGTGCCAGCAGCTTAGTGGGGGACTACAATGAGCAGTTCTTC; CDR3: CASSLVGDYNEQFF
V: TRBV29-1; J: TRBJ2-2; size: NA; D: NA; DNA: TGCAGCGTTGAAGCTCTGGGAAACACCGGGGAGCTGTTTTTT; CDR3: CSVEALGNTGELFF
V: TRBV29-1; J: TRBJ1-2; size: few; D: NA; DNA: TGCAGCGTTGAAGCCGCCGGGACATCCTATGGCTACACCTTC; CDR3: CSVEAAGTSYGYTF
V: TRBV20-1; J: TRBJ2-7; size: NA; D: NA; DNA: TGCAGTGCTAGAGATCGATATAGACAGGTCTCCTACGAGCAGTACTTC; CDR3: CSARDRYRQVSYEQYF
V: TRBV6-5; J: TRBJ2-5; size: NA; D: TRBD2; DNA: TGTGCCAGCAGTTACTCTAGAGGACTAGCGGGAGAAAAGACCCAGTACTTC; CDR3: CASSYSRGLAGEKTQYF
V: TRBV20-1; J: TRBJ2-2; size: few; D: TRBD1; DNA: TGCAGTGCTAGGTGGACAGGGCCCACCGGGGAGCTGTTTTTT; CDR3: CSARWTGPTGELFF
V: TRBV14; J: TRBJ2-3; size: NA; D: NA; DNA: TGTGCCAGCAGCCAAGATCAAGCCGAGGGCACAGATACGCAGTATTTT; CDR3: CASSQDQAEGTDTQYF
V: TRBV24-1; J: TRBJ2-1; size: NA; D: TRBD1; DNA: TGTGCCACCAGGGGAGAAGGGGGCCAGTACAATGAGCAGTTCTTC; CDR3: CATRGEGGQYNEQFF
V: TRBV24-1; J: TRBJ2-1; size: few; D: NA; DNA: TGTGCCACCAGTGATACCCGGGACTGGGGTTACAATGAGCAGTTCTTC; CDR3: CATSDTRDWGYNEQFF
V: TRBV6-5; J: TRBJ2-1; size: few; D: TRBD1; DNA: TGTGCCAGCAGGGGGACAGGGGGAATGGAGCAGTTCTTC; CDR3: CASRGTGGMEQFF
V: TRBV20-1; J: TRBJ2-3; size: NA; D: NA; DNA: TGCAGTGCTGGTGGCGGGATTCTCACAGATACGCAGTATTTT; CDR3: CSAGGGILTDTQYF
V: TRBV9; J: TRBJ1-4; size: few; D: NA; DNA: TGTGCCAGCAGCGGACTAGAGAAAAAACTGTTTTTT; CDR3: CASSGLEKKLFF
V: TRBV7-9; J: TRBJ2-4; size: few; D: NA; DNA: TGTGCCAGCAGCTTAGTGCCGGGCCCGAACATTCAGTACTTC; CDR3: CASSLVPGPNIQYF
V: TRBV24-1; J: TRBJ2-5; size: NA; D: NA; DNA: TGTGCCACCAGTGATTCCGGACCCAGGCAGTACTTC; CDR3: CATSDSGPRQYF
V: TRBV6-6; J: TRBJ1-3; size: few; D: NA; DNA: TGTGCCAGCAGTCGAGGGTCTGGAAACACCATATATTTT; CDR3: CASSRGSGNTIYF
V: TRBV5-1; J: TRBJ2-3; size: NA; D: NA; DNA: TGCGCCAGCAGCTTGGTAGGGGATACGCAGTATTTT; CDR3: CASSLVGDTQYF
V: TRBV5-8; J: TRBJ2-7; size: few; D: TRBD1; DNA: TGTGCCAGCAGCGACCGGACAGGGTTGGAGGTGTACTTC; CDR3: CASSDRTGLEVYF
V: TRBV7-9; J: TRBJ2-5; size: NA; D: NA; DNA: TGTGCCAGCAGCTTAGCCGGAGAAGTGGGAGAGACCCAGTACTTC; CDR3: CASSLAGEVGETQYF
V: TRBV7-2; J: TRBJ2-7; size: few; D: TRBD2; DNA: TGTGCCAGCAGCTCGAGGGGGACTAGCGGCTACGAGCAGTACTTC; CDR3: CASSSRGTSGYEQYF
V: TRBV4-1; J: TRBJ1-5; size: few; D: TRBD1; DNA: TGCGCCAGCAGCCCTTCAGGACAGGGTGGATATCAGCCCCAGCATTTT; CDR3: CASSPSGQGGYQPQHF
V: TRBV4-2; J: TRBJ2-3; size: NA; D: NA; DNA: TGTGCCAGCAGCCAAGGGGCCAGCACAGATACGCAGTATTTT; CDR3: CASSQGASTDTQYF
V: TRBV5-4; J: TRBJ2-1; size: NA; D: NA; DNA: TGTGCCAGCAGCTTGGATCATCCCTCCTACAATGAGCAGTTCTTC; CDR3: CASSLDHPSYNEQFF
V: TRBV4-2; J: TRBJ2-3; size: few; D: NA; DNA: TGTGCCAGCAGCCAAGATGGGATTGCGTCGGAAATCACTAATACGCAGTATTTT; CDR3: CASSQDGIASEITNTQYF
V: TRBV9; J: TRBJ2-7; size: NA; D: TRBD1; DNA: TGTGCCAGCAGCGTAAACCGGGACAGGCCACTCTACGAGCAGTACTTC; CDR3: CASSVNRDRPLYEQYF
V: TRBV20-1; J: TRBJ1-1; size: NA; D: TRBD1; DNA: TGCAGTGCTAGACCGCCGACTACGTACAGGGGAAGGAACACTGAAGCTTTCTTT; CDR3: CSARPPTTYRGRNTEAFF
V: TRBV7-2; J: TRBJ2-7; size: NA; D: TRBD2; DNA: TGTGCCAGCAGCTTTTCGACTAGCGGGACGTACGAGCAGTACTTC; CDR3: CASSFSTSGTYEQYF
V: TRBV20-1; J: TRBJ2-7; size: NA; D: NA; DNA: TGCAGTGCTGCCCCAGGGCTGGGGAGCTCCTACGAGCAGTACTTC; CDR3: CSAAPGLGSSYEQYF
V: TRBV11-3; J: TRBJ2-3; size: NA; D: TRBD2; DNA: TGTGCCAGCAGCTCCCGGACTAGCGGGAGGGGTACGCAGTATTTT; CDR3: CASSSRTSGRGTQYF
V: TRBV4-1; J: TRBJ2-7; size: many; D: TRBD1; DNA: TGCGCCAGCAGCCTACGACAGGGGGCCTACGAGCAGTACTTC; CDR3: CASSLRQGAYEQYF
V: TRBV27; J: TRBJ2-2; size: many; D: NA; DNA: TGTGCCAGCAGCCGGACGGGGCGGCAGGGCGCCACCGGGGAGCTGTTTTTT; CDR3: CASSRTGRQGATGELFF
V: TRBV30; J: TRBJ1-1; size: NA; D: NA; DNA: TGTGCCTGGAGTGCCCTCTCGGCTGAAGCTTTCTTT; CDR3: CAWSALSAEAFF
V: TRBV20-1; J: TRBJ1-5; size: few; D: TRBD1; DNA: TGCAGTGCTGAAGACAGGGGCCAGCCCCAGCATTTT; CDR3: CSAEDRGQPQHF
V: TRBV20-1; J: TRBJ1-1; size: NA; D: NA; DNA: TGCAGTGCTAGATACGGGAACACTGAAGCTTTCTTT; CDR3: CSARYGNTEAFF
V: TRBV5-4; J: TRBJ2-1; size: few; D: TRBD1; DNA: TGTGCCAGCAGCTTGATGATGGGACAGGGAACCTACAATGAGCAGTTCTTC; CDR3: CASSLMMGQGTYNEQFF
V: TRBV20-1; J: TRBJ2-7; size: few; D: TRBD2; DNA: TGCAGTGCTAGACCTCCCCTAGCGGGAAAGAGCTCCTACGAGCAGTACTTC; CDR3: CSARPPLAGKSSYEQYF
V: TRBV15; J: TRBJ2-6; size: few; D: NA; DNA: TGTGCCACCAGCGCCTTGAAGGGGACTGGGGCCAACGTCCTGACTTTC; CDR3: CATSALKGTGANVLTF
V: TRBV24-1; J: TRBJ1-1; size: few; D: NA; DNA: TGTGCCACCAGTGATTTGCAAGGGGTTCAAGCTTTCTTT; CDR3: CATSDLQGVQAFF
V: TRBV5-1; J: TRBJ2-3; size: NA; D: NA; DNA: TGCGCCAGCAGGAGTGGGACAGATACGCAGTATTTT; CDR3: CASRSGTDTQYF
V: TRBV6-5; J: TRBJ1-1; size: once; D: NA; DNA: TGTGCCAGCAGTTACGGCGTGGGACCCGGGGACACTGAAGCTTTCTTT; CDR3: CASSYGVGPGDTEAFF
V: TRBV20-1; J: TRBJ1-4; size: many; D: NA; DNA: TGCAGTGCTAGAGTGAGGGCCACGGATGAAAAACTGTTTTTT; CDR3: CSARVRATDEKLFF